A selection of T cell receptor beta chains follows, all from one sample in a study of beta chain features in type 1 diabetes. Here immunoSEQ multiplex PCR was the method, and the copy in TCRdb shows in-frame clones only, minus some. The sample has 160,000 or so clones, roughly 9% seen once. The source material was central memory CD4+ T cells from blood. These receptors were obtained from a woman aged 25 to 39 with type 1 diabetes. CDR3s include the opening cysteine and the closing phenylalanine or tryptophan. D genes are given only for firm matches. Clone sizes are given selectively: once, few, many, or a class where the clone is expanded.

j_call v_call d_call clone_size cdr3_nt cdr3_aa
TRBJ1-5 TRBV2 - - TGTGCCAGCACCCTAGGGGCCATCAATCAGCCCCAGCATTTT CASTLGAINQPQHF
TRBJ2-6 TRBV30 TRBD1 - TGTGCCTATACTACAGGGGCTCTGCTGATCTCTGGGGCCAACGTCCTGACTTTC CAYTTGALLISGANVLTF
TRBJ2-7 TRBV11-1 TRBD1 - TGTGCCAGCAGCTTTACAGGGGTTTCGAGGGTCGACGAGCAGTACTTC CASSFTGVSRVDEQYF
TRBJ1-1 TRBV28 - few TGTGCCAGCACAGGGCAGGGCTGGACTGAAGCTTTCTTT CASTGQGWTEAFF
TRBJ2-1 TRBV4-2 - few TGTGCCAGCAGCCAAGGAGCCTACAATGAGCAGTTCTTC CASSQGAYNEQFF
TRBJ2-1 TRBV7-9 TRBD2 - TGTGCCAGCAGCCTCGGGACTAGCGGGGGCTCCTACAATGAGCAGTTCTTC CASSLGTSGGSYNEQFF
TRBJ2-1 TRBV5-1 TRBD1 - TGCGCCAGCAGCGACTCACAGGGGTTTGAGAATGAGCAGTTCTTC CASSDSQGFENEQFF
TRBJ2-1 TRBV18 TRBD2 - TGTGCCAGCTCACCACCCTCGGGAGGTACATACAATGAGCAGTTCTTC CASSPPSGGTYNEQFF
TRBJ1-5 TRBV19 - - TGTGCCAGTAGCAACAGGGACGGGCAGCCCCAGCATTTT CASSNRDGQPQHF
TRBJ1-1 TRBV28 - - TGTGCCAGCAGTAGGACAGTGAACACTGAAGCTTTCTTT CASSRTVNTEAFF
TRBJ1-4 TRBV6-5 - few TGTGCCACTCGGGGGGGGGCGACTAATGAAAAACTGTTTTTT CATRGGATNEKLFF
TRBJ2-7 TRBV9 - few TGTGCCAGCAGCCGGGTTGGCGACTCCTACGAGCAGTACTTC CASSRVGDSYEQYF
TRBJ1-2 TRBV4-1 TRBD1 - TGCGCCAGCAGCCATCGGGACAGGGCCTATGGCTACACCTTC CASSHRDRAYGYTF
TRBJ1-5 TRBV18 - - TGTGCCAGCTCAGGGCAGGGTTACAATCAGCCCCAGCATTTT CASSGQGYNQPQHF
TRBJ2-5 TRBV2 TRBD2 - TGTGCCAGCAGTGAAGTTGCGGGAGGCGAGACCCAGTACTTC CASSEVAGGETQYF
TRBJ1-2 TRBV5-6 - - TGTGCCAGCAGCTTGGGGCAGATAACCGGCTACACCTTC CASSLGQITGYTF
TRBJ2-1 TRBV7-2 TRBD2 many TGTGCCAGCAGACAATCTAGCGGGACCTACAATGAGCAGTTCTTC CASRQSSGTYNEQFF
TRBJ1-1 TRBV6-5 - - TGTGCCAGCAGCCCACGGGGGGATCGAGCTTTCTTT CASSPRGDRAFF
TRBJ1-5 TRBV7-9 TRBD1 few TGTGCCAGCAGCCGGGGACAGGAGAGCAATCAGCCCCAGCATTTT CASSRGQESNQPQHF
TRBJ1-5 TRBV10-3 - few TGTGCCATCAGTGATCCAGCGGGTCGCAATCAGCCCCAGCATTTT CAISDPAGRNQPQHF
TRBJ2-7 TRBV6-1 TRBD2 - TGTGCCAGCAGCTCCGGGACTAGCGGGAGATACGAGCAGTACTTC CASSSGTSGRYEQYF
TRBJ2-1 TRBV2 TRBD2 few TGTGCCAGCAGTGGGTCTAGCGGGATCTCCTACAATGAGCAGTTCTTC CASSGSSGISYNEQFF